The subject of this entry is one T cell receptor beta chain. In the authors' methods: Reference gene primer amplification gave estimated nucleated cell counts. The repertoire was sequenced with immunoSEQ multiplex PCR; TCRdb's copy has only in-frame clones and lacks some. V, J and clone size were drawn from that table, and D and trimming were deduced from the DNA. Of about 100,000 clones listed, around 87% are singletons. In germline, CDR1 is MDHEN, CDR2 SYDVKM. Trimming stripped 5 bases from V and 3 bases from J, with 11 bases between. This CDR3 spans 14 amino acids. This sample was included in a study of blood T cell repertoires in COVID-19. Study overall: Sites in the United States, Italy and Spain provided acute and convalescent COVID-19 samples.

This receptor was identified in a human donor in a cohort sampled during active COVID-19. What was sequenced was peripheral blood. The chain employs TRBV28 and TRBJ1-3; D is possibly TRBD1 (5 bases). CDR3 residues: CASSTQGSGNTIYF. CDR3 DNA: TGTGCCAGCAGTACTCAGGGTAGTGGAAACACCATATATTTT.